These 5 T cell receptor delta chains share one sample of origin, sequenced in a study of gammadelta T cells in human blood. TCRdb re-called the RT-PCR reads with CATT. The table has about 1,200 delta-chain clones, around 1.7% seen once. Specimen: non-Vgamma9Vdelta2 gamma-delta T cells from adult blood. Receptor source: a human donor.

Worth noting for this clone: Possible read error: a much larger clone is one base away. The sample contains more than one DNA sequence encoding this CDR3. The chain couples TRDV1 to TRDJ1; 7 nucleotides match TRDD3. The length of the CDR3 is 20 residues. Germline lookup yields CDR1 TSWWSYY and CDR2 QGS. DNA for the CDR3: TGTGCTCTTGGGGAACTGACCCTCTTCTGGGGGGAACCCGACACCGACAAACTCATCTTT. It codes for CALGELTLFWGEPDTDKLIF.

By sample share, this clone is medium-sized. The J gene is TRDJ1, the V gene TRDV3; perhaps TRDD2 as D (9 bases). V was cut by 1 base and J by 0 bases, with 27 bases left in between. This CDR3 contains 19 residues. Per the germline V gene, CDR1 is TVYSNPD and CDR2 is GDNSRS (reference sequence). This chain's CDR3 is CAFTWPSYWGDLYTDKLIF. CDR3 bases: TGTGCCTTTACTTGGCCTTCCTACTGGGGGGACCTTTACACCGATAAACTCATCTTT.

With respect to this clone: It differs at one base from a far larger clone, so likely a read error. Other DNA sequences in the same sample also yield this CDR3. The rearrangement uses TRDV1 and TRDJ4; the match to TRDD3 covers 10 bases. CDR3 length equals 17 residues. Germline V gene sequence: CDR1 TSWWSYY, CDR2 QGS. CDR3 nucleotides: TGTGCTCTTGGATACAACTTCCCAATACTGGGGGATGGACCACTGATCTTT. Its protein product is CALGYNFPILGDGPLIF.

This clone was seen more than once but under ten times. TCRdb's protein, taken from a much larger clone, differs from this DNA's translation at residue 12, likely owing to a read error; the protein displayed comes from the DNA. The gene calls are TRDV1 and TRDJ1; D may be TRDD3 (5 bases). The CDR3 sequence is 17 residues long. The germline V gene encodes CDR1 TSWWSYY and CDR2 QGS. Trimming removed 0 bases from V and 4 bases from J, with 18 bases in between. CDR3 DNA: TGTGCTCTTGGGGAACTTCGCCGGGGACCTTACAACGATAAACTCATCTTT. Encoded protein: CALGELRRGPYNDKLIF.

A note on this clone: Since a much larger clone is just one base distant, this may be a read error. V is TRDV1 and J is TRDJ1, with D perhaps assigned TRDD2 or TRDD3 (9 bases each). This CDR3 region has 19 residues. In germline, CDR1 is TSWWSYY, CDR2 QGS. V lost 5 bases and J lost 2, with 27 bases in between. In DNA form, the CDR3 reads TGTGCTCTTGGGACCGACCCTTCCTACGGGGGGATACTGACCGATAAACTCATCTTT. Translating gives CALGTDPSYGGILTDKLIF.